The 15 T cell receptor beta chains reported below all come from one sample, sequenced in a study of T-cell reconstitution after alpha-beta-depleted transplantation in children. As it was prepared, the TCRbeta library received unique molecular identifiers. TCRdb reanalysed the PCR reads using MiXCR and keeps one entry per CDR3 protein. The table has about 870,000 distinct CDR3 sequences, under 20% seen once. The sequencing used PBMCs, mostly from graft donor cells, collected 360 days after TCRalphabeta/CD19-depleted stem cell transplant. These receptors came from a male patient younger than 18 who had a stem cell transplant for acute lymphoblastic leukemia, so the T cells may come from the graft donor.

This clonotype was picked up a small number of times. The V gene is TRBV25-1, the J gene TRBJ2-6, with 9 bases fitting TRBD2. Per the germline V gene, CDR1 is MGHDK and CDR2 is SYGVNS. Unmatched junction bases numbered 6, after V lost 7 bases and J lost 2 bases. CDR3 length: 16 amino acids. CDR3 sequence reads: CASNGGRATGANVLTF. The CDR3 DNA follows: TGTGCCAGCAATGGCGGGAGGGCCACTGGGGCCAACGTCCTGACTTTC.

This clonotype was recorded at least ten times. The chain recombines TRBV18 with TRBJ2-5, with D possibly called TRBD1 or TRBD2 (5 bases each). Germline V CDR1 and CDR2: KGHSH, LQKENI. This CDR3 has 16 residues. Between the trimmed V and J ends, which lost 2 bases and 3 bases, there was a span of 16 bases. Here the CDR3 DNA reads TGTGCCAGCTCACCAGGGGGAAGGAAGGTCGAAGAGACCCAGTACTTC. Translation: CASSPGGRKVEETQYF.

V usage is TRBV7-3 and J usage is TRBJ2-3; D possibly matches TRBD1 or TRBD2 (5 bases each). V was shortened by 3 bases and J by 3 bases, with 22 bases between the two germline ends. The CDR3 has 18 amino acids. Germline lookup yields CDR1 SGHTA and CDR2 FQGTGA. In DNA, the CDR3 is TGTGCCAGCAGCTTTAGGGGCTCGGCGTGGGAGCGGACAGATACGCAGTATTTT. Translated: CASSFRGSAWERTDTQYF.

This sequence joins TRBV24-1 and TRBJ1-1, with D unresolved. V was shortened by 4 bases and J by 1 base, with 6 bases between the two germline ends. The CDR3 spans 13 residues. CDR1 and CDR2 from the germline V gene are KGHDR and SFDVKD. CDR3 DNA: TGTGCCACCAGTGACCTCGAGAACACTGAAGCTTTCTTT. It yields the protein CATSDLENTEAFF.

V gene TRBV3-1 combines with J gene TRBJ2-2; 9 positions match TRBD2. This CDR3 contains 18 residues. The V segment lost 4 bases and the J segment 2 bases; nucleotides outside the gene matches: 11. CDR1 is LGHDT and CDR2 is YNNKEL in the germline V gene (reference sequence). The CDR3 is CASSRKVAGVLNTGELFF. CDR3 in DNA: TGTGCCAGCAGCCGAAAGGTAGCGGGAGTCCTTAACACCGGGGAGCTGTTTTTT.

The sample holds a few counts of this clonotype. V and J are TRBV27 and TRBJ1-1; 12 positions match TRBD1. Looked up from germline, CDR1 is MNHEY and CDR2 is SMNVEV (reference sequence). J lost 1 base, V lost 0 bases, and 3 bases had no gene match. The CDR3 contains 17 residues. The CDR3 DNA reads as TGTGCCAGCAGTTTATCCGGGACAGGGGGCTCGAACACTGAAGCTTTCTTT. Its translation: CASSLSGTGGSNTEAFF.

This clonotype was found a few times. The gene calls are TRBV12-3 or TRBV12-4 and TRBJ1-2; TRBD1 is a possible D gene (6 bases). The CDR3 has 16 amino acids. The V gene lost 7 bases and the J gene lost 4 bases, with 22 bases spanning the gap. CDR3 loop: CASTTGEGQGGYGYTF. CDR3 DNA: TGTGCCAGCACCACCGGGGAGGGGCAAGGGGGCTATGGCTACACCTTC.

This clonotype was detected a few times. The V gene is TRBV21-1, the J gene TRBJ2-7; the table's D call, TRBD2, has no DNA check behind it. TRBV21-1 is a pseudogene locus. This CDR3 has 15 amino acids. This CDR3 is CASSKLERGENEQYF. In DNA, the CDR3 is TGTGCCAGCAGCAAATTGGAGCGGGGAGAAAACGAGCAGTACTTC.

The chain recombines TRBV19 with TRBJ2-2, with a possible D match to TRBD1 (5 bases). CDR1 is LNHDA, CDR2 SQIVND, per germline (reference sequence). Deletions cut 4 bases from V and 1 base from J, with 13 bases between. This CDR3 contains 16 residues. CDR3 nucleotides: TGTGCCAGTAGTAGGGTCGATACAGGGAACACCGGGGAGCTGTTTTTT. Protein: CASSRVDTGNTGELFF. The full variable domain, in which reference TRBV19 and TRBJ2-2 provide the parts outside the CDR3, is DGGITQSPKYLFRKEGQNVTLSCEQNLNHDAMYWYRQDPGQGLRLIYYSQIVNDFQKGDIAEGYSVSREKKESFPLTVTSAQKNPTAFYLCASSRVDTGNTGELFFGEGSRLTVL.

The chain has TRBV4-1 and TRBJ1-2; tentative D call: TRBD1 (5 bases). Deletions cut 4 bases from V and 2 bases from J, with 14 bases between. Germline V lookup: CDR1 MGHRA, CDR2 YSYEKL. The CDR3 is 15 amino acids. The CDR3 DNA is TGCGCCAGCAGCCCTTCGAGGGGTTGGAACTATGGCTACACCTTC. The encoded protein is CASSPSRGWNYGYTF.

The rearrangement uses TRBV2 and TRBJ1-2; a possible D gene is TRBD1 (5 bases). Germline assignment: CDR1 SNHLY and CDR2 FYNNEI. V was pared by 2 bases and J by 10 bases, with 14 bases between. The CDR3 is 13 amino acids. The CDR3 spells CASSELIGTPYTF. CDR3 coding DNA: TGTGCCAGCAGTGAATTAATTGGGACGCCCTACACCTTC.

This chain uses TRBV21-1 with TRBJ2-2; the table's D call TRBD1 went unverified against the DNA. TRBV21-1 is listed as a pseudogene. This CDR3 has 18 amino acids. Written as DNA, the CDR3 is TGTGCCAGCAGCAAAGTGGGACAGGGGGAAAAGAACACCGGGGAGCTGTTTTTT. This gives the protein CASSKVGQGEKNTGELFF.

This clonotype has just a few counts. The chain couples TRBV20-1 to TRBJ2-1; TRBD2 agrees at 8 bases. Per the germline V gene, CDR1 is DFQATT and CDR2 is SNEGSKA (reference sequence). This CDR3 is built from 12 residues. V was clipped by 6 bases and J by 4 bases; unmatched bases: 2. The CDR3 here is CSATSEYNEQFF. The CDR3 bases are TGCAGTGCGACTAGCGAGTACAATGAGCAGTTCTTC.

The chain carries TRBV12-3 or TRBV12-4 and TRBJ2-7; D unclear. The CDR3 spans 15 residues. V lost 7 bases to trimming and J lost 2 bases, with 18 bases between them. CDR3 sequence: CASIQNPVAPYEQYF. CDR3 nucleotide sequence: TGTGCCAGCATCCAAAACCCGGTCGCCCCCTACGAGCAGTACTTC.

This clonotype has ten or more counts. The J gene is TRBJ2-5, the V gene TRBV20-1; D is perhaps TRBD1 or TRBD2 (5 bases each). The germline CDR1 and CDR2 sequences are DFQATT and SNEGSKA (reference sequence). The CDR3 contains 16 residues. Trimming took off 0 bases at V and 5 bases at J, with 19 bases between the two ends. This CDR3 is CSARDPGQGPKETQYF. CDR3 bases: TGCAGTGCTAGAGATCCGGGCCAGGGACCCAAGGAGACCCAGTACTTC.